A single sample gave rise to the 10 T cell receptor beta chains below, sequenced in a study of OX40 agonist ivuxolimab in advanced cancers. Only in-frame clones appear in the TCRdb table, and some are missing; sequencing was by immunoSEQ multiplex PCR. In the table there are more than 20,000 clones, 70% to 85% of which are singletons. The input for sequencing was CD4+ or CD8+ T cells sorted from blood, taken in a trial of the OX40 agonist ivuxolimab. The receptors were sampled from an adult with an advanced solid tumor such as melanoma, head and neck, liver or kidney cancer.

This chain links TRBV7-3 with TRBJ2-3; 10 bases match TRBD1. Germline trimming cut 5 bases from V and 5 bases from J; bases unmatched to any gene: 10. The CDR3 has 16 amino acids. In germline, CDR1 is SGHTA, CDR2 FQGTGA. Here the CDR3 DNA reads TGTGCCAGCAGCAAAATGGGACAGGGGTTTGGAGATACGCAGTATTTT. Its translation is CASSKMGQGFGDTQYF.

The V gene is TRBV7-9, the J gene TRBJ2-1, with 10 bases that match TRBD2. This CDR3 spans 19 amino acids. Germline V CDR1 and CDR2: SEHNR, FQNEAQ (reference sequence). Trimming took 7 bases from V and 10 from J; bases not matched to a gene: 25. In DNA, the CDR3 is TGTGCCAGCAACAGCTTACCGTCAAGCGGGAGGGCCGCGCCCCGGGAGCAGTTCTTC. Protein product: CASNSLPSSGRAAPREQFF.

The V gene is TRBV6-6, the J gene TRBJ2-7; D not resolved. V lost 3 bases to trimming and J lost 1 base, with 7 bases between them. Germline CDR1 and CDR2: MNHNY and SVGAGI (reference sequence). The CDR3 totals 13 residues. CDR3 sequence reads: CASSYPNSYEQYF. The CDR3 DNA reads TGTGCCAGCAGTTATCCAAATTCCTACGAGCAGTACTTC.

This clone was seen once. The chain carries TRBV6-6 and TRBJ1-3; TRBD1 matches 11 bases. Germline trimming cut 6 bases from V and 2 bases from J; bases unmatched to any gene: 6. The CDR3 is made up of 16 amino acids. Germline CDR1 and CDR2: MNHNY and SVGAGI (reference sequence). DNA for the CDR3: TGTGCCAGCAGCGGGACAGGGGGGACTGCTGGAAACACCATATATTTT. Encoded protein: CASSGTGGTAGNTIYF.

The chain employs TRBV4-1 and TRBJ1-1; D gene unclear. With 3 bases removed from V and 3 bases from J, the gap between germline ends came to 11 bases. The CDR3 loop spans 14 amino acids. Looked up from germline, CDR1 is MGHRA and CDR2 is YSYEKL. DNA for the CDR3: TGCGCCAGCAGCCACGACCTTGGGGACACTGAAGCTTTCTTT. Amino acid sequence: CASSHDLGDTEAFF.

This chain uses TRBV11-3 with TRBJ2-1; TRBD2 matches 16 bases. The V gene's germline CDR1 is SGHNT and CDR2 YENEEA. V shed 5 bases and J 6 bases; nucleotides not matched to a gene: 4. This CDR3 spans 16 amino acids. The CDR3, as DNA: TGTGCCAGCAGCCTCGGGACTAGCGGGAGGGCCAATGAGCAGTTCTTC. This translates into CASSLGTSGRANEQFF.

The rearrangement uses TRBV11-2 and TRBJ2-5, with D hard to call. The V gene lost 0 bases and the J gene lost 1 base, with 6 bases spanning the gap. This CDR3 region has 14 residues. Germline V gene data show CDR1 as SGHAT and CDR2 as FQNNGV. The CDR3 nucleotides read TGTGCCAGCAGCTTAGATCTCGGCCAAGAGACCCAGTACTTC. Translated: CASSLDLGQETQYF.

The chain recombines TRBV29-1 with TRBJ1-2, with TRBD1 matching over 9 bases. After removal of 7 bases from V and 7 bases from J, the junction contained 7 bases not matched to a gene. The CDR3 spans 12 residues. The V gene's germline CDR1 is SQVTM and CDR2 ANQGSEA. The CDR3 region has the DNA TGCAGCGCCGGGACAGGGATTACTGGCTACACCTTC. Its protein product is CSAGTGITGYTF.

The CDR3 reads CASSDSGNYEQFF. CDR3 sequence (DNA): TGTGCCAGCAGTGACTCGGGCAACTACGAGCAGTTCTTC. The gene calls are TRBV6-4 and TRBJ2-1; D not certain. The germline V gene encodes CDR1 MRHNA and CDR2 SNTAGT. This CDR3 region has 13 residues. The germline V and J ends were trimmed by 0 bases and 10 bases, with 10 bases remaining between them.

The chain combines TRBV5-6 with TRBJ1-4; perhaps TRBD1 as D (5 bases). The CDR3 length is 13 residues. Trimming removed 1 base from V and 12 bases from J, with 13 bases in between. From germline, CDR1 is SGHDT and CDR2 YYEEEE. The CDR3 loop reads CASSLMPGLELFF. The CDR3 nucleotides read TGTGCCAGCAGCTTGATGCCGGGACTGGAACTGTTTTTT. The full variable domain, with the rest looked up from reference TRBV5-6 and TRBJ1-4, is DAGVTQSPTHLIKTRGQQVTLRCSPKSGHDTVSWYQQALGQGPQFIFQYYEEEERQRGNFPDRFSGHQFPNYSSELNVNALLLGDSALYLCASSLMPGLELFFGSGTQLSVL.